The rows below give T cell receptor beta chains drawn from one sample of a study of Graves' ophthalmopathy and Graves' hyperthyroidism. TCRdb analysed the multiplex PCR reads with MiXCR anew, one entry per CDR3 protein. This table has over 450,000 distinct CDR3 sequences, around 15% appearing once. Sample: blood. These receptors came from a woman in her twenties or thirties with Graves' ophthalmopathy. Both conserved end residues are part of each CDR3. D genes are given only for firm matches. Where a row states a size, it is once, few, many or the class of an expanded clone; other rows omit it.

>TRBJ2-2|13|TRBV4-1|.|.
CASSPPISGELFF
TGCGCCAGCAGCCCCCCCATAAGCGGGGAGCTGTTTTTT
>TRBJ1-1|14|TRBV2|.|few
CASSEGPVGESAFF
TGTGCCAGCAGTGAAGGCCCGGTAGGGGAATCAGCTTTCTTT
>TRBJ1-5|12|TRBV30|.|many
CAWTRGNQPQHF
TGTGCCTGGACCAGAGGGAATCAGCCCCAGCATTTT
>TRBJ2-7|14|TRBV6-1|.|.
CASSPRDKRHEQYF
TGTGCCAGCAGCCCCCGGGACAAGCGCCACGAGCAGTACTTC
>TRBJ1-2|15|TRBV28|.|many
CASSFTVRWDYGYTF
TGTGCCAGCAGTTTTACCGTCAGGTGGGACTATGGCTACACCTTC
>TRBJ1-1|13|TRBV11-3|.|many
CASSSRPNTEAFF
TGTGCCAGCAGCTCCCGTCCGAACACTGAAGCTTTCTTT
>TRBJ1-2|13|TRBV6-5|.|many
CASGAQKGYGYTF
TGTGCCAGCGGCGCCCAGAAAGGCTATGGCTACACCTTC
>TRBJ1-5|14|TRBV5-1|.|many
CASSLWVGNQPQHF
TGCGCCAGCAGCTTATGGGTCGGCAATCAGCCCCAGCATTTT
>TRBJ2-2|14|TRBV11-2|.|.
CASSFQLNTGELFF
TGTGCCAGCAGCTTTCAGTTGAACACCGGGGAGCTGTTTTTT
>TRBJ1-2|15|TRBV3-1|.|few
CASSQEGEGNYGYTF
TGTGCCAGCAGCCAAGAGGGCGAGGGTAACTATGGCTACACCTTC
>TRBJ1-1|13|TRBV12-3/TRBV12-4|.|.
CASAAGLNTEAFF
TGTGCCAGCGCCGCAGGGCTGAACACTGAAGCTTTCTTT
>TRBJ2-3|14|TRBV12-3/TRBV12-4|TRBD2|many
CATKRRGGTDTQYF
TGTGCCACCAAAAGGCGGGGGGGCACAGATACGCAGTATTTT
>TRBJ1-2|14|TRBV15|TRBD1|many
CATSRDRGQSGYTF
TGTGCCACCAGCAGAGACAGGGGGCAATCTGGCTACACCTTC
>TRBJ2-7|15|TRBV5-1|.|many
CASSFDTGASYEQYF
TGCGCCAGCAGCTTTGACACGGGGGCCAGCTACGAGCAGTACTTC
>TRBJ1-5|15|TRBV3-1|.|.
CASSQGGAINQPQHF
TGTGCCAGCAGCCAAGGAGGGGCCATAAATCAGCCCCAGCATTTT
>TRBJ2-4|13|TRBV30|TRBD2|.
CVWSPGLANIQYF
TGTGTCTGGAGCCCTGGACTAGCGAACATTCAGTACTTC
>TRBJ2-7|14|TRBV4-1|.|.
CASGRQQVIYEQYF
TGCGCCAGCGGACGTCAACAGGTAATCTACGAGCAGTACTTC
>TRBJ2-3|14|TRBV7-8|.|few
CASSLSSTTDTQYF
TGTGCCAGCAGCTTGAGTTCGACCACAGATACGCAGTATTTT
>TRBJ2-5|15|TRBV2|TRBD2|many
CASSVRRGGRETQYF
TGTGCCAGCAGTGTGAGGCGGGGGGGCCGAGAGACCCAGTACTTC
>TRBJ1-5|16|TRBV27|TRBD1|many
CASSPHDRGGNQPQHF
TGTGCCAGCAGTCCCCACGACAGGGGAGGCAATCAGCCCCAGCATTTT
>TRBJ2-7|12|TRBV6-5|.|.
CASSYTGWEQYF
TGTGCCAGCAGTTATACAGGGTGGGAGCAGTACTTC
>TRBJ2-7|13|TRBV6-2/TRBV6-3|.|many
CASSYSTGLEQYF
TGTGCCAGCAGTTACTCGACAGGCCTCGAGCAGTACTTC